In its sample, the clone carrying this T cell receptor beta chain was seen a few times. TCRdb used MiXCR to reprocess the RT-PCR reads, holding one entry per CDR3 protein. The sample lists about 700,000 distinct CDR3 sequences, 14% occurring once. The TCR comes from a female donor in good health, serving as a healthy control. The sample was memory CD4+ T cells from blood.

The CDR3 region is CASQRPTETDTQYF. The CDR3 nucleotides are TGTGCCAGCCAAAGACCTACTGAGACAGATACGCAGTATTTT. The rearrangement links TRBV12-3 or TRBV12-4 to TRBJ2-3; the D is unclear. The CDR3 totals 14 residues. The V end lost 8 bases, the J end lost 3 bases, and 15 bases lay between the germline ends.